These 28 T cell receptor beta chains share one sample of origin, sequenced in a study of post-analysis software for immune sequencing data. Findings and limits, study-wide: About five TRBV segments occurring more often in patients than controls included TRBV5-6, TRBV5-1 and TRBV20-1.

The antigens these receptors bind are not known. The library was made from cDNA and included unique molecular identifiers. In TCRdb, the PCR reads were re-called with MiXCR into one record per CDR3 protein. This sample has some 800,000 distinct CDR3 sequences, with 40% to 55% found just once. Sample: blood. The origin of the receptors is a girl between 10 and 17 years old with multiple sclerosis.

The J gene is TRBJ2-3, the V gene TRBV24-1, with D perhaps TRBD2 (6 bases). The CDR3 runs to 15 residues. CDR1 is KGHDR, CDR2 SFDVKD, per germline. The V end lost 0 bases, the J end lost 2 bases, and 8 bases lay between the germline ends. CDR3 sequence reads: CATSDLSGPTDTQYF. DNA of the CDR3: TGTGCCACCAGTGATTTGAGCGGGCCCACAGATACGCAGTATTTT.

This chain uses TRBV6-6 with TRBJ2-7, with a weak D call TRBD2 (6 bases). This CDR3 is built from 16 residues. Trimming took 0 bases from V and 5 from J, leaving 17 bases between them. In germline, CDR1 is MNHNY, CDR2 SVGAGI (reference sequence). The DNA for the CDR3 is TGTGCCAGCAGTTACTCGGTAACGGGAGAAGTCCACGAGCAGTACTTC. It yields the protein CASSYSVTGEVHEQYF.

Regarding this clonotype: A much larger clone differs by one base, so this may be a read error. Given the absence of the conserved phenylalanine or tryptophan at the CDR3 end, a read error is likely. V and J are TRBV20-1 and TRBJ2-5; D call uncertain. The CDR3 loop spans 13 amino acids. Germline CDR1 DFQATT, CDR2 SNEGSKA (reference sequence). Between the trimmed V and J ends, which lost 3 bases and 0 bases, there was a span of 8 bases. DNA of the CDR3: TGCAGTGCTAGTCGTGAATACCAAGAGACCCAGTACGTC. Amino acids: CSASREYQETQYV.

CDR3 sequence reads: CSVEAAGTPAYEQYF. CDR3 in DNA: TGCAGCGTTGAAGCCGCCGGGACGCCCGCCTACGAGCAGTACTTC. V is TRBV29-1 and J is TRBJ2-7, with D possibly being TRBD1 or TRBD2 (5 bases each). Looked up from germline, CDR1 is SQVTM and CDR2 is ANQGSEA. This CDR3 has 15 residues. Deletions cut 1 base from V and 2 bases from J, with 15 bases between.

This clonotype was recorded once. The chain has TRBV10-3 and TRBJ1-1; D gene uncertain. Germline CDR1 ENHRY, CDR2 SYGVKD. The CDR3 runs 14 residues. Trimming took off 11 bases at V and 0 bases at J, with 16 bases between the two ends. CDR3 residues: CAHSTGPMNTEAFF. The CDR3 coding sequence is TGTGCCCATTCGACGGGTCCAATGAACACTGAAGCTTTCTTT.

This clonotype was detected a few times. This chain joins TRBV12-3 or TRBV12-4 and TRBJ2-5; D ambiguous. This CDR3 is built from 14 residues. Trimming shortened V by 6 bases and J by 0 bases, and 11 bases separated the two germline ends. In DNA form, the CDR3 reads TGTGCCAGCAGAAGAGGAAAAAACCAAGAGACCCAGTACTTC. The encoded protein is CASRRGKNQETQYF.

V and J are TRBV5-1 and TRBJ2-4; 9 bases fit TRBD2. The closer fit of TRBJ2-7 to the DNA end suggests the J call may be wrong. Per germline, CDR1 SGHRS and CDR2 YFSETQ. The CDR3 is 19 amino acids. CDR3 DNA: TGCGCCAGCAGCTTGGGTTTCCCAGGGATTAGCGGGAGTATCCACGAGCAGTACTTC. This sequence encodes CASSLGFPGISGSIHEQYF.

The rearrangement joins TRBV24-1 to TRBJ2-5; 9 positions match TRBD1. V gave up 4 bases and J gave up 5 bases; unmatched junction bases: 19. This CDR3 has 19 amino acids. Looked up from germline, CDR1 is KGHDR and CDR2 is SFDVKD. The CDR3 nucleotides read TGTGCCACCAGTGACTCTACCGGGACAGGGTTGAGTTATGGTGAGACCCAGTACTTC. Translated, it gives CATSDSTGTGLSYGETQYF.

In its sample, this clonotype was seen once. The chain recombines TRBV6-5 with TRBJ2-2, with 9 nucleotides matching TRBD2. V was pared by 0 bases and J by 3 bases, with 5 bases of the junction left unmatched. Germline CDR1 and CDR2: MNHEY and SVGAGI. There are 17 residues in the CDR3. The CDR3 DNA follows: TGTGCCAGCAGTTACTCGGCAACTAGCGGGTACACCGGGGAGCTGTTTTTT. Amino acid sequence: CASSYSATSGYTGELFF.

The chain links TRBV11-2 to TRBJ2-1, with 9 bases lining up with TRBD1. CDR1 SGHAT and CDR2 FQNNGV come from the germline V gene. This CDR3 contains 16 residues. V gave up 5 bases and J gave up 8 bases; unmatched junction bases: 13. The CDR3 nucleotides are TGTGCCAGCAGCCTAGTAACGGGACAGGGAGCGGATGAGCAGTTCTTC. Residues: CASSLVTGQGADEQFF.

V usage is TRBV7-9 and J usage is TRBJ2-2; 9 bases fit TRBD2. Unmatched junction bases numbered 5, after V lost 5 bases and J lost 1 base. The CDR3 loop spans 16 amino acids. Germline values: CDR1 SEHNR, CDR2 FQNEAQ (reference sequence). The CDR3 sequence: CASSLQAGGNTGELFF. In DNA form, the CDR3 reads TGTGCCAGCAGCCTACAAGCGGGAGGGAACACCGGGGAGCTGTTTTTT.

The chain combines TRBV20-1 with TRBJ2-5; tentatively, D is TRBD2 (6 bases). The J call may be mistaken, given a closer DNA end match to TRBJ2-7. The CDR3 consists of 14 residues. CDR1 and CDR2 from the germline V gene are DFQATT and SNEGSKA (reference sequence). This CDR3 is CSAGGAGGAYEQYF. CDR3 in DNA: TGCAGTGCTGGAGGAGCGGGCGGGGCGTACGAGCAGTACTTC.

A note on this clonotype: This may arise from a read error, as a much more abundant clone is one base away. The V and J genes are TRBV5-1 and TRBJ2-7; D is possibly TRBD1 (5 bases). Germline lookup yields CDR1 SGHRS and CDR2 YFSETQ. The V end lost 0 bases, the J end lost 7 bases, and 11 bases lay between the germline ends. The CDR3 runs 13 residues. CDR3 nucleotide sequence: TGCGCCAGCAGCTTGGTGACAGACAATGAGCAGTACTTC. It translates to CASSLVTDNEQYF.

This clonotype was counted once. This chain uses TRBV9 with TRBJ2-2, with D perhaps matching TRBD2 (5 bases). Germline V gene lookup returns CDR1 SGDLS and CDR2 YYNGEE. The CDR3 spans 15 residues. The V end was cut by 0 bases, the J end by 6 bases, with 12 bases between. CDR3 loop: CASSVVASTAGELFF. The CDR3 coding sequence is TGTGCCAGCAGCGTAGTAGCTAGCACGGCCGGGGAGCTGTTTTTT.

The genes are TRBV7-2 and TRBJ2-3; D may correspond to TRBD1 or TRBD2 (5 bases each). The germline V and J ends were trimmed by 8 bases and 6 bases, with 9 bases remaining between them. This CDR3 region has 11 residues. Germline V lookup: CDR1 SGHTA, CDR2 FQGNSA. The CDR3 reads CASAWGDTQYF. For the CDR3, the DNA is TGTGCCAGCGCTTGGGGGGATACGCAGTATTTT.

This clonotype has only a few counts. V and J are TRBV24-1 and TRBJ1-2; D remains ambiguous. The CDR3 length is 14 residues. V lost 3 bases, J lost 4 bases, and 11 bases lay in between. Germline assignment: CDR1 KGHDR and CDR2 SFDVKD. The CDR3 DNA sequence: TGTGCCACCAGTGATCCTACGGGAAGCTATGGCTACACCTTC. Its translation: CATSDPTGSYGYTF.

This clonotype was observed a single time. The gene calls are TRBV20-1 and TRBJ2-7, with 11 bases identical to TRBD2. J was trimmed by 4 bases and V by 0 bases; bases with no gene match: 14. This CDR3 comprises 18 residues. Germline values: CDR1 DFQATT, CDR2 SNEGSKA (reference sequence). The CDR3 region is CSARDVTSGRFRPYEQYF. As DNA, the CDR3 is TGCAGTGCTAGAGATGTAACTAGCGGGAGATTCCGACCATACGAGCAGTACTTC.

This clonotype has only a few counts. CDR3 sequence: CSMDRGRNQPQHF. The CDR3 nucleotides read TGCAGTATGGACAGGGGTCGGAATCAGCCCCAGCATTTT. The chain employs TRBV20-1 and TRBJ1-5, with 9 bases that match TRBD1. Germline CDR1 reads DFQATT; CDR2 reads SNEGSKA (reference sequence). V dropped 8 bases and J dropped 4; count of bases not matched to a gene: 6. CDR3 size: 13 residues.

This clonotype was seen only a few times. This chain uses TRBV10-3 with TRBJ1-4; weak D call: TRBD1 (6 bases). CDR3 size: 13 residues. V was shortened by 10 bases and J by 5 bases, with 14 bases between the two germline ends. In germline, CDR1 is ENHRY, CDR2 SYGVKD. The CDR3 coding sequence is TGTGCCAGCCAGAGGCAGGGGAATGAAAAACTGTTTTTT. Its translation: CASQRQGNEKLFF.

The chain has TRBV2 and TRBJ2-7; perhaps TRBD1 as D (6 bases). The V end was cut by 7 bases, the J end by 0 bases, with 13 bases between. The CDR3 length is 14 residues. Germline V gene sequence: CDR1 SNHLY, CDR2 FYNNEI. DNA for the CDR3: TGTGCCAGCAAGTCCGACAGGTTCTCCTACGAGCAGTACTTC. Protein sequence: CASKSDRFSYEQYF.

This clonotype was found a few times. The chain combines TRBV4-3 with TRBJ2-5, with TRBD2 matching 11 bases. Looked up from germline, CDR1 is LGHNA and CDR2 is YSLEER. The CDR3 sequence is 18 residues long. V was pared by 4 bases and J by 2 bases, with 12 bases of the junction left unmatched. CDR3 sequence (DNA): TGCGCCAGCAGCCGAACTGGGGTTAGCGGGAGGGTTCAAGAGACCCAGTACTTC. It translates to CASSRTGVSGRVQETQYF.

The chain carries TRBV28 and TRBJ2-5; no reliable D call. Trimming pared 7 bases from V and 2 bases from J, leaving 17 bases between. This CDR3 has 15 amino acids. Germline V lookup: CDR1 MDHEN, CDR2 SYDVKM. CDR3 nucleotide sequence: TGTGCCAGCACCCTTCGTCAGAGAATTCAAGAGACCCAGTACTTC. Its translation: CASTLRQRIQETQYF.

Remarks on this clonotype: The limits of the CDR3 on the DNA are not certain, so only TCRdb's listed CDR3 is given. This chain uses TRBV12-3 or TRBV12-4 with TRBJ2-7; whether TRBD1, the table's D call, matches the DNA was not checked. The CDR3 length equals 14 residues, ends included. The CDR3: CASSFGPGEYEQYF.

J is TRBJ2-5 and V is TRBV5-1, with no clear D. V gave up 9 bases and J gave up 2 bases, with 14 bases separating them. Germline V gene sequence: CDR1 SGHRS, CDR2 YFSETQ. This CDR3 spans 13 amino acids. The CDR3 is CATSGEGQETQYF. The CDR3 coding sequence is TGCGCCACCAGTGGCGAAGGGCAAGAGACCCAGTACTTC.

The chain joins TRBV5-1 to TRBJ2-4, with 7 nucleotides matching TRBD1. The CDR3 extends over 16 amino acids. In germline, CDR1 is SGHRS, CDR2 YFSETQ. Trimming removed 0 bases from V and 2 bases from J; junction bases left unmatched: 5. The CDR3, as DNA: TGCGCCAGCAGCTTGGGGACAGGTCAGACCAAAAACATTCAGTACTTC. It encodes CASSLGTGQTKNIQYF.

This clonotype was detected only a few times. The chain couples TRBV7-9 to TRBJ2-7, with TRBD1 matching over 8 bases. Germline assignment: CDR1 SEHNR and CDR2 FQNEAQ (reference sequence). The CDR3 extends over 14 amino acids. V lost 4 bases, J lost 2 bases, and 4 bases stayed unmatched. The CDR3 nucleotides read TGTGCCAGCAGCTCGACAGGGGACCCCTACGAGCAGTACTTC. Its translation is CASSSTGDPYEQYF.

This clonotype was recorded once. The rearrangement joins TRBV7-8 to TRBJ2-4; perhaps TRBD1 as D (8 bases). The CDR3 totals 18 residues. CDR1 and CDR2 (germline): SGHVS, FQNEAQ. V lost 5 bases and J 1 base, leaving 21 bases between the germline ends. The CDR3 sequence: CASSPLQGGVVAKNIQYF. CDR3 coding DNA: TGTGCCAGCAGCCCCTTACAGGGGGGGGTAGTGGCCAAAAACATTCAGTACTTC.

The chain employs TRBV20-1 and TRBJ2-7; D might be TRBD2 (6 bases). The germline gives CDR1 DFQATT, CDR2 SNEGSKA (reference sequence). The CDR3 sequence is 14 residues long. Trimming left V 2 bases short and J 1 base short, with 12 bases between. In DNA form, the CDR3 reads TGCAGTGCTAGAAGGGACTGGGAGTCCTACGAGCAGTACTTC. This sequence encodes CSARRDWESYEQYF.